This T cell receptor beta chain emerged from a study of CD8 T cells in Susac syndrome. V lost 1 base, J lost 3 bases, and 9 bases lay in between. CDR3 size: 13 residues. From germline, CDR1 is GTSNPN and CDR2 SVGIG (reference sequence). An amount of RNA that ranged from roughly 0.45 to 1 ug was reverse transcribed with random hexamers. TCRdb fed the immunoSEQ multiplex PCR reads into MiXCR, producing one record per CDR3 protein. Of hundreds of thousands of distinct CDR3 sequences in the sample, around 83% were seen once. Negative isolation was used for CD8+ and CD4+ T cells and FACS enrichment for TEMRA cells.

The chain recombines TRBV30 with TRBJ1-2, with unresolved D. The source of this sequence is a human donor with multiple sclerosis. The material sequenced was CD8+ T cells from PBMCs. The CDR3 nucleotides read TGTGCCTGGAGTGAAGGAGACTACTATGGCTACACCTTC. Translated, it gives CAWSEGDYYGYTF.